This TCR beta chain was captured by sequencing in a study of T cells in tumors after PD-1 blockade. Overall study context: Either cemiplimab 350 mg every 2 weeks or pembrolizumab 200 mg every 3 weeks was given. A subset received ongoing vismodegib 150 mg daily alongside anti-PD-1 therapy. Overall study results and limits: Expanded exhausted CD8+ clones after therapy were mostly novel clonotypes.

Of note for this clone: The antigen is not known.

Assay used: immunoSEQ multiplex PCR; TCRdb lists only in-frame clones, some missing. The top ten hold more than 3.5% of the sample, which has about 9,200 clones, 55% to 75% seen once. The clonotype was recovered from a human donor with basal cell carcinoma. The specimen was tumor tissue, collected after anti-PD-1 treatment.

This CDR3 reads CASSEALEVSSYEQYF. In DNA, the CDR3 is TGTGCCAGCAGTGAAGCCTTGGAAGTGAGCTCCTACGAGCAGTACTTC. This rearrangement joins TRBV2 to TRBJ2-7; D remains ambiguous. Germline CDR1 and CDR2: SNHLY and FYNNEI. Trimming stripped 0 bases from V and 0 bases from J, with 12 bases between. The CDR3 has 16 amino acids.